One and the same sample provided the 26 T cell receptor beta chains below, sequenced in a study of T cell responses to AZD1222 COVID-19 vaccine. Assay: immunoSEQ multiplex PCR; the TCRdb copy retains only in-frame clones and omits some. The repertoire holds some 97,000 clones, with about 87% as singletons. The specimen comprised peripheral blood, sampled on day 0 of MenACWY control vaccination. The receptors were gathered from an adult in good health.

The V call is TRBV4-3, the J call TRBJ2-2; D is perhaps TRBD2 (5 bases). V was cut by 4 bases and J by 2 bases, with 8 bases left in between. CDR3 length: 14 residues. Germline CDR1 is LGHNA and CDR2 is YSLEER. The CDR3 coding sequence is TGCGCCAGCAGCCGAGGGCTAAACACCGGGGAGCTGTTTTTT. This sequence encodes CASSRGLNTGELFF.

The V call is TRBV5-1, the J call TRBJ1-4; possibly TRBD1 for D (5 bases). Germline values: CDR1 SGHRS, CDR2 YFSETQ. The CDR3 runs 15 residues. V lost 4 bases to trimming and J lost 5 bases, with 15 bases between them. The CDR3 bases are TGCGCCAGCAGCGTAGGAGGAGACAGCAATGAAAAACTGTTTTTT. It codes for CASSVGGDSNEKLFF.

The chain recombines TRBV27 with TRBJ2-2; possibly TRBD2 for D (5 bases). Germline V lookup: CDR1 MNHEY, CDR2 SMNVEV (reference sequence). The CDR3 runs to 15 residues. Deletions cut 6 bases from V and 7 bases from J, with 18 bases between. CDR3 DNA sequence: TGTGCCAGCAGACTAGGCTGGAGAGGTGACGGGGAGCTGTTTTTT. The encoded protein is CASRLGWRGDGELFF.

The chain combines TRBV18 with TRBJ1-2; D gene unclear. Germline lookup yields CDR1 KGHSH and CDR2 LQKENI. This CDR3 has 14 amino acids. Trimming took off 2 bases at V and 8 bases at J, with 15 bases between the two ends. CDR3 region: CASSPSSGENGYTF. The CDR3 coding sequence is TGTGCCAGCTCACCATCGTCTGGGGAGAACGGCTACACCTTC.

J is TRBJ1-5 and V is TRBV10-3, with TRBD1 identical over 8 bases. The CDR3 runs 15 residues. CDR1 ENHRY and CDR2 SYGVKD come from the germline V gene. V gave up 2 bases and J gave up 0 bases; unmatched junction bases: 0. The CDR3 protein is CAISEGQGSNQPQHF. CDR3 in DNA: TGTGCCATCAGTGAGGGACAGGGTAGCAATCAGCCCCAGCATTTT.

This clone has more than one count but fewer than ten. The gene calls are TRBV7-2 and TRBJ1-2; TRBD1 aligns across 7 bases. CDR3 length: 14 residues. Germline trimming cut 3 bases from V and 5 bases from J; bases unmatched to any gene: 6. Germline V CDR1 and CDR2: SGHTA, FQGNSA. The DNA of the CDR3 is TGTGCCAGCAGCTTCCAGACAGGGACATATGGCTACACCTTC. Translation: CASSFQTGTYGYTF.

The rearrangement uses TRBV5-5 and TRBJ2-1, with D possibly matching TRBD2 (5 bases). CDR1 and CDR2 from the germline V gene are SGHKS and YYEKEE (reference sequence). CDR3 size: 15 residues. The ends were cut back, 0 bases at V and 3 bases at J, with 10 bases in the middle. The CDR3 nucleotides read TGTGCCAGCAGCTTGGGAAGCGGTATCTACAATGAGCAGTTCTTC. Translated: CASSLGSGIYNEQFF.

The CDR3 DNA sequence: TGTGCCAGCAGCTTAGTGTATAAGGCGGCAAACACTGAAGCTTTCTTT. Translated, it gives CASSLVYKAANTEAFF. V gene TRBV7-2 combines with J gene TRBJ1-1; D is unresolved. V was trimmed by 1 base and J by 2 bases, leaving 14 bases between them. Germline V gene lookup returns CDR1 SGHTA and CDR2 FQGNSA. The CDR3 is 16 amino acids. Variable domain in full (rest from reference TRBV7-2 and TRBJ1-1): GAGVSQSPSNKVTEKGKDVELRCDPISGHTALYWYRQSLGQGLEFLIYFQGNSAPDKSGLPSDRFSAERTGGSVSTLTIQRTQQEDSAVYLCASSLVYKAANTEAFFGQGTRLTVV.

This chain links TRBV2 with TRBJ1-6, with 8 positions matching TRBD1. Losses at the gene ends were 6 bases for V and 10 bases for J; bases not matched to a gene: 8. The CDR3 loop spans 14 amino acids. Germline CDR1 SNHLY, CDR2 FYNNEI. CDR3 nucleotide sequence: TGTGCCAGCAGCGTAGACAGGGGCGGCTCACCCCTCCACTTT. Translating it yields CASSVDRGGSPLHF.

The V and J genes are TRBV5-4 and TRBJ1-1; a weak D match, TRBD1 (5 bases). The CDR3 has 12 amino acids. Germline values: CDR1 SGHNT, CDR2 YYREEE (reference sequence). Trimming stripped 2 bases from V and 11 bases from J, with 13 bases between. The CDR3 here is CASSFGGGRAFF. CDR3 bases: TGTGCCAGCAGCTTCGGGGGGGGTCGGGCTTTCTTT.

The J gene is TRBJ2-4, the V gene TRBV5-4; no clear D. The CDR3 runs 14 residues. CDR1 and CDR2 (germline): SGHNT, YYREEE (reference sequence). V lost 4 bases and J lost 5, with 13 bases in between. The CDR3 nucleotides are TGTGCCAGCAGCCGGATAGGATCCGAAAACATTCAGTACTTC. Translated, it gives CASSRIGSENIQYF.

The V gene is TRBV16, the J gene TRBJ2-7, with 8 bases identical to TRBD1. This CDR3 spans 15 amino acids. Germline CDR1 KGHSY, CDR2 FQNENV. With V trimmed by 4 bases and J by 3 bases, 8 bases remained unmatched. CDR3 amino acids: CASSLEGDRGYEQYF. DNA for the CDR3: TGTGCCAGCAGCCTCGAGGGTGACAGGGGCTACGAGCAGTACTTC.

The chain has TRBV12-3 or TRBV12-4 and TRBJ1-2; D might be TRBD1 (5 bases). The CDR3 runs 13 residues. Trimming removed 3 bases from V and 1 base from J, with 6 bases in between. CDR3 bases: TGTGCCAGCAGTTTGACAGTTAACTATGGCTACACCTTC. Translating gives CASSLTVNYGYTF.

This chain links TRBV9 with TRBJ2-1, with a weak D call TRBD2 (5 bases). Germline assignment: CDR1 SGDLS and CDR2 YYNGEE. The germline V and J ends were trimmed by 0 bases and 3 bases, with 13 bases remaining between them. This CDR3 contains 16 residues. The CDR3 protein is CASSVDGGRHYNEQFF. In nucleotides, the CDR3 is TGTGCCAGCAGCGTAGACGGCGGGCGTCACTACAATGAGCAGTTCTTC. The full variable domain, completed using reference TRBV9 and TRBJ2-1, is DSGVTQTPKHLITATGQRVTLRCSPRSGDLSVYWYQQSLDQGLQFLIQYYNGEERAKGNILERFSAQQFPDLHSELNLSSLELGDSALYFCASSVDGGRHYNEQFFGPGTRLTVL.

The chain links TRBV6-2 or TRBV6-3 to TRBJ1-5; the D gene is possibly TRBD1 (5 bases). The CDR3 totals 15 residues. Trimming removed 7 bases from V and 3 bases from J, with 16 bases in between. The germline gives CDR1 MNHEY, CDR2 SVGEGT. This chain's CDR3 is CASNPGQGDNQPQHF. CDR3 sequence (DNA): TGTGCCAGCAACCCGGGGCAGGGAGACAATCAGCCCCAGCATTTT.

This chain joins TRBV6-4 and TRBJ1-4; 10 nucleotides agree with TRBD1. The CDR3 runs to 16 residues. J gave up 5 bases and V 7 bases, and 10 bases lay outside the gene matches. In germline, CDR1 is MRHNA, CDR2 SNTAGT. This CDR3 reads CASKGDPGQGNEKLFF. DNA of the CDR3: TGTGCCAGCAAAGGGGATCCGGGACAGGGGAATGAAAAACTGTTTTTT.

J is TRBJ2-7 and V is TRBV7-2; 12 bases line up with TRBD2. V gave up 5 bases and J gave up 6 bases; unmatched junction bases: 8. This CDR3 spans 15 amino acids. Germline V gene lookup returns CDR1 SGHTA and CDR2 FQGNSA. DNA for the CDR3: TGTGCCAGCAGCCCGCGGACTAGCGGGGCGCGCGAGCAGTACTTC. This codes for CASSPRTSGAREQYF.

The chain couples TRBV24-1 to TRBJ2-3, with D unresolved. In germline, CDR1 is KGHDR, CDR2 SFDVKD. The CDR3 extends over 15 amino acids. The germline V and J ends were trimmed by 4 bases and 2 bases, with 12 bases remaining between them. CDR3 sequence reads: CATSDNRAPTDTQYF. CDR3 DNA: TGTGCCACCAGTGACAACCGGGCCCCCACAGATACGCAGTATTTT.

The J gene is TRBJ1-4, the V gene TRBV10-3; no reliable D call. CDR1 and CDR2 (germline): ENHRY, SYGVKD. The CDR3 has 13 amino acids. V lost 4 bases to trimming and J lost 5 bases, with 8 bases between them. In nucleotides, the CDR3 is TGTGCCATCAGTGGGACTTCAAATGAAAAACTGTTTTTT. This codes for CAISGTSNEKLFF.

The chain recombines TRBV28 with TRBJ1-6, with a weak D call TRBD1 (5 bases). The germline V gene encodes CDR1 MDHEN and CDR2 SYDVKM. V was pared by 5 bases and J by 12 bases, with 11 bases between. The CDR3 totals 12 residues. CDR3 loop: CASSPPGQPLHF. For the CDR3, the DNA is TGTGCCAGCAGTCCCCCGGGGCAACCCCTCCACTTT.

The V call is TRBV12-3 or TRBV12-4, the J call TRBJ1-5, with unresolved D. This CDR3 spans 13 amino acids. With 3 bases removed from V and 4 bases from J, the gap between germline ends came to 7 bases. The DNA of the CDR3 is TGTGCCAGCAGTTTTTCGGAGAATCAGCCCCAGCATTTT. The encoded protein is CASSFSENQPQHF.

The V gene is TRBV7-9, the J gene TRBJ1-1; no definite D call. CDR1 is SEHNR, CDR2 FQNEAQ, per germline (reference sequence). V was pared by 2 bases and J by 4 bases, with 14 bases between. The CDR3 covers 15 residues. In DNA form, the CDR3 reads TGTGCCAGCAGCTTATCAGTGGGAAGACCCACTGAAGCTTTCTTT. It encodes CASSLSVGRPTEAFF.

The CDR3 here is CASSPNPSGDTQYF. The CDR3, as DNA: TGTGCCAGCAGCCCGAACCCTAGCGGCGATACGCAGTATTTT. The genes are TRBV7-3 and TRBJ2-3; 7 bases align to TRBD2. The CDR3 has 14 amino acids. Trimming removed 5 bases from V and 6 bases from J; junction bases left unmatched: 8. In germline, CDR1 is SGHTA, CDR2 FQGTGA.

The V and J genes are TRBV7-2 and TRBJ2-1; the match to TRBD2 covers 12 bases. Germline trimming cut 5 bases from V and 13 bases from J; bases unmatched to any gene: 15. The CDR3 consists of 16 residues. Germline CDR1 SGHTA, CDR2 FQGNSA. The CDR3, as DNA: TGTGCCAGCAGCCCAACCGGGACTAGCGGGCCACCTTTCCAGTTCTTC. Amino acid sequence: CASSPTGTSGPPFQFF.

The chain carries TRBV2 and TRBJ1-6; D call uncertain. The CDR3 has 11 residues. Germline V gene lookup returns CDR1 SNHLY and CDR2 FYNNEI. V gave up 6 bases and J gave up 7 bases, with 4 bases separating them. The CDR3 bases are TGTGCCAGCAGAGAGAATTCACCCCTCCACTTT. It encodes CASRENSPLHF.

V gene TRBV27 combines with J gene TRBJ2-2, with a tentative D call TRBD1 (6 bases). The CDR3 is 13 residues long. The V gene's germline CDR1 is MNHEY and CDR2 SMNVEV (reference sequence). Trimming pared 4 bases from V and 5 bases from J, leaving 8 bases between. DNA for the CDR3: TGTGCCAGCAGTTCCAGGGGAACCGGGGAGCTGTTTTTT. This sequence encodes CASSSRGTGELFF.